This entry features one T cell receptor (beta chain) sequence. The antigen is unknown. The entry originates in a study of cytomegalovirus exposure and HLA in healthy donors. The CDR3 is 15 residues long. CDR1 is MGHRA and CDR2 is YSYEKL in the germline V gene. V lost 0 bases and J lost 0, with 8 bases in between. 60 Vbeta and 13 Jbeta primers were used in PCR. Sequenced by immunoSEQ multiplex PCR; TCRdb stores in-frame clones only, minus some. The sample lists around 140,000 clones, approximately 80% occurring once. The study's findings and limits: Because they were indistinguishable, some V segments, including TRBV6-2 and TRBV6-3, were excluded. When analyzed later, a missense DCLRE1C variant was found to be linked to TCR beta V- and J-gene trimming.

The specimen was PBMCs. The sequence came from a male donor in good health and CMV-seronegative. The rearrangement links TRBV4-1 to TRBJ2-5; the D gene is possibly TRBD2 (5 bases). CDR3 nucleotide sequence: TGCGCCAGCAGCCAAGATCCGGGAAACCAAGAGACCCAGTACTTC. Amino acid sequence: CASSQDPGNQETQYF.